This entry concerns a single T cell receptor beta chain. The antigen remains unidentified. This entry is derived from a study of T and B cells in COVID-19 patients. Across the whole study: Critical illness requiring mechanical ventilation or extracorporeal membrane oxygenation affected three fifths of the roughly 20 active-infection patients. Findings of the study overall: Few blood samples existed from mildly ill patients during symptoms or early in severe cases.

Germline CDR1 reads SGHRS; CDR2 reads YFSETQ. This CDR3 is built from 13 residues. V lost 4 bases and J lost 8, with 15 bases in between. Each TRB amplification used about 220-500 ng of genomic DNA from blood. TRB rearrangements were amplified by multiplex PCR with BIOMED2 TRB-A/B primers. Each CDR3 protein is one row after TCRdb ran MiXCR on the multiplex PCR reads. The sample contains about 27,000 distinct CDR3 sequences, approximately 32% of which appear only once. This chain uses TRBV5-1 with TRBJ1-2; no clear D gene. This receptor was identified in a human donor who had recovered from COVID-19. Sequenced: blood. Here the CDR3 DNA reads TGCGCCAGCAGCCTTGGGGTACGGGAAGGCTACACCTTC. It translates to CASSLGVREGYTF.